Sequencing of this T cell receptor (beta chain) was carried out in a study of Ad26.COV2.S vaccination and SARS-CoV-2 variants. Study conclusions and caveats: Vaccine recipients and placebo recipients showed similar non-spike TCR breadth. Quantification of TCR breadth and depth may have yielded underestimates of total T cell responses.

As for treatment: roughly 18 received Ad26.COV2.S at low or high dose, single or two shots; several received placebo; per-sample allocation not given. At day 63 after the first vaccine or placebo injection, samples were drawn. Notes on this clone: The target antigen is unknown.

The germline V and J ends were trimmed by 5 bases and 0 bases, with 17 bases remaining between them. The CDR3 runs 16 residues. Germline values: CDR1 SNHLY, CDR2 FYNNEI. Sequenced by immunoSEQ multiplex PCR; TCRdb stores in-frame clones only, minus some. The profile shows some 320,000 clones, 85% of them singletons. The sample consisted of peripheral blood, taken in a trial of Ad26.COV2.S vaccine versus placebo. The genes are TRBV2 and TRBJ2-7; no clear D gene. The sequence derives from a person between 18 and 65 years old who received the Ad26.COV2.S COVID-19 vaccine or a placebo. The CDR3 DNA sequence: TGTGCCAGCAGTACCCCGGCACCCGTAAGCTCCTACGAGCAGTACTTC. Encoded protein: CASSTPAPVSSYEQYF.